The 22 T cell receptor beta chains in this list originate from one sample, sequenced in a study of cytomegalovirus exposure and HLA in healthy donors (dated by TCRdb to about 2017). Libraries were constructed by the immunoSEQ multiplex PCR assay. For the multiplex PCR, a mixture combining 60 forward primers for TCR Vbeta segments and 13 reverse primers for TCR Jbeta segments was used. What TCRdb holds here is the immuneACCESS table cut down to in-frame rearrangements. Part of the clones is not present; checked against another copy, under half of the missing clones reflect an unresolved V gene, and the others are unexplained. This sample holds about 120,000 clones; 80% were observed only once. The ten top clones hold 7.5% to 9% of the sample. The specimen was PBMCs. The receptors here all came from a female donor in good health and CMV-seropositive.

Concerning this clone itself: The junction shows a germline mismatch at one end, possibly a read error. This chain links TRBV30 with TRBJ2-1; D might be TRBD2 (7 bases). Germline V gene sequence: CDR1 GTSNPN, CDR2 SVGIG (reference sequence). The CDR3 has 13 amino acids. CDR3 DNA sequence: TGTGCCTGGAGTGTACAGGGTTCGACTAGCAGGGTCTTC. This gives the protein CAWSVQGSTSRVF. The full variable domain, with the rest looked up from reference TRBV30 and TRBJ2-1, is SQTIHQWPATLVQPVGSPLSLECTVEGTSNPNLYWYRQAAGRGLQLLFYSVGIGQISSEVPQNLSASRPQDRQFILSSKKLLLSDSGFYLCAWSVQGSTSRVFGPGTRLTVL.

This clone was counted only a few times. This chain joins TRBV7-9 and TRBJ1-6; TRBD1 aligns across 9 bases. Per the germline V gene, CDR1 is SEHNR and CDR2 is FQNEAQ (reference sequence). CDR3 length: 15 residues. After removal of 11 bases from V and 0 bases from J, the junction contained 5 bases not matched to a gene. CDR3 loop: CAVGQGSSYNSPLHF. CDR3 coding DNA: TGTGCCGTTGGACAGGGGAGCTCCTATAATTCACCCCTCCACTTT.

V gene TRBV4-1 combines with J gene TRBJ2-1, with D maybe TRBD2 (6 bases). Germline V gives CDR1 MGHRA, CDR2 YSYEKL. V dropped 1 base and J dropped 6 bases, with 13 bases sitting between them. The CDR3 spans 15 residues. The DNA for the CDR3 is TGCGCCAGCAGCCAAGCGGGGGTATGGTTCAATGAGCAGTTCTTC. This sequence encodes CASSQAGVWFNEQFF.

There are a few counts of this clone. The chain employs TRBV7-7 and TRBJ2-2, with 8 bases identical to TRBD2. The CDR3 covers 16 residues. The V and J ends lost 1 base and 0 bases, in that order; junction bases with no gene match: 1. The germline gives CDR1 SSHAT, CDR2 FNYEAQ (reference sequence). The CDR3 loop reads CASSLELAANTGELFF. CDR3 DNA sequence: TGTGCCAGCAGCTTAGAACTAGCGGCGAACACCGGGGAGCTGTTTTTT.

The chain has TRBV5-1 and TRBJ2-1, with 11 bases aligning to TRBD2. There are 15 residues in the CDR3. CDR1 and CDR2 (germline): SGHRS, YFSETQ. The junction had 3 bases not matched to a gene; V was cut back by 2 bases and J by 5 bases. CDR3 protein: CASSLTSGGHNEQFF. The CDR3 DNA sequence: TGCGCCAGCAGCTTAACTAGCGGGGGACACAATGAGCAGTTCTTC.

The chain employs TRBV11-2 and TRBJ2-3; 8 nucleotides agree with TRBD1. The CDR3 totals 14 residues. The germline V gene has CDR1 SGHAT and CDR2 FQNNGV. With V trimmed by 8 bases and J by 2 bases, 6 bases remained unmatched. The CDR3 DNA reads TGTGCCAGCGCCCCGGACAGGGCCACAGATACGCAGTATTTT. It encodes CASAPDRATDTQYF.

The genes are TRBV30 and TRBJ1-6, with D possibly TRBD1 on 5 matching bases. CDR3 length equals 13 residues. The germline V gene has CDR1 GTSNPN and CDR2 SVGIG (reference sequence). V lost 8 bases and J lost 7, with 15 bases in between. The CDR3 region has the DNA TGTGCCCAAGAACAGGCGAGGAATTCACCCCTCCACTTT. It yields the protein CAQEQARNSPLHF. Variable domain in full (rest from reference TRBV30 and TRBJ1-6): SQTIHQWPATLVQPVGSPLSLECTVEGTSNPNLYWYRQAAGRGLQLLFYSVGIGQISSEVPQNLSASRPQDRQFILSSKKLLLSDSGFYLCAQEQARNSPLHFGNGTRLTVT.

The CDR3 protein is CASSYGTGRQETQYF. The CDR3 DNA reads as TGCGCCAGCAGCTATGGGACAGGGCGACAAGAGACCCAGTACTTC. This chain joins TRBV5-1 and TRBJ2-5; 9 positions match TRBD1. The J segment lost 2 bases and the V segment lost 3 bases, leaving 5 bases of the junction unmatched. CDR1 is SGHRS and CDR2 is YFSETQ in the germline V gene. This CDR3 comprises 15 residues.

The rearrangement uses TRBV6-6 and TRBJ1-4; D gene uncertain. Germline CDR1 and CDR2: MNHNY and SVGAGI (reference sequence). V dropped 8 bases and J dropped 2 bases, with 9 bases sitting between them. CDR3 length: 13 residues. CDR3 in DNA: TGTGCCAGCTGTCGAGTGACTAATGAAAAACTGTTTTTT. This translates into CASCRVTNEKLFF.

The CDR3 nucleotides read TGTGCCAGCAGCTTATCTGGCAGGGCCTACAATGAGCAGTTCTTC. Its protein is CASSLSGRAYNEQFF. This chain joins TRBV5-4 and TRBJ2-1, with D tentatively TRBD1 (5 bases). CDR1 is SGHNT and CDR2 is YYREEE in the germline V gene (reference sequence). The CDR3 extends over 15 amino acids. The germline V and J ends were trimmed by 2 bases and 2 bases, with 11 bases remaining between them.

The chain links TRBV6-1 to TRBJ2-1; D gene unclear. Per the germline V gene, CDR1 is MNHNS and CDR2 is SASEGT. The CDR3 totals 13 residues. V lost 8 bases and J 5 bases, leaving 13 bases between the germline ends. The chain's CDR3 is CASRTANNNEQFF. DNA of the CDR3: TGTGCCAGCCGAACAGCCAATAACAATGAGCAGTTCTTC.

This sequence joins TRBV5-1 and TRBJ2-2; 7 bases fit TRBD1. Germline trimming cut 7 bases from V and 0 bases from J; bases unmatched to any gene: 3. Germline values: CDR1 SGHRS, CDR2 YFSETQ. This CDR3 region has 14 residues. The CDR3 sequence: CASGDRTNTGELFF. CDR3 bases: TGCGCCAGCGGGGACAGAACGAACACCGGGGAGCTGTTTTTT.

As concerns this clone: A read error may produce the germline difference seen at one junction end. The sample holds other DNA sequences that translate to the same CDR3. V gene TRBV6-4 combines with J gene TRBJ1-6, with 11 bases fitting TRBD1. This CDR3 contains 16 residues. Germline V CDR1 and CDR2: MRHNA, SNTAGT. The CDR3, as DNA: TGTGCCAGCATAGGACAGGGGGCTTATAGGAATTCACCTCTCCACTTT. This translates into CASIGQGAYRNSPLHF.

This chain joins TRBV6-6 and TRBJ1-1, with D maybe TRBD1 (6 bases). Per germline, CDR1 MNHNY and CDR2 SVGAGI (reference sequence). The CDR3 covers 13 residues. The germline V and J ends were trimmed by 6 bases and 6 bases, with 14 bases remaining between them. The CDR3 region is CASREQGSAEAFF. In nucleotides, the CDR3 is TGTGCCAGCAGAGAACAGGGTTCGGCTGAAGCTTTCTTT.

V and J are TRBV19 and TRBJ1-1; D is uncertain. V dropped 3 bases and J dropped 7 bases, with 21 bases sitting between them. Germline V CDR1 and CDR2: LNHDA, SQIVND (reference sequence). This CDR3 is 16 amino acids long. The CDR3 is CASSIGRVDRANEAFF. The DNA for the CDR3 is TGTGCCAGTAGTATTGGGAGAGTGGATAGGGCCAATGAAGCTTTCTTT.

This clone was observed once. The genes are TRBV5-4 and TRBJ2-3, with 11 bases that match TRBD2. The CDR3 runs to 18 residues. Germline CDR1 SGHNT, CDR2 YYREEE (reference sequence). After removal of 1 base from V and 1 base from J, the junction contained 8 bases not matched to a gene. The CDR3 region has the DNA TGTGCCAGCAGCTTGAAGGTAGCGGGGGGGCCGGGCACAGATACGCAGTATTTT. The encoded protein is CASSLKVAGGPGTDTQYF. Variable domain in full (rest from reference TRBV5-4 and TRBJ2-3): ETGVTQSPTHLIKTRGQQVTLRCSSQSGHNTVSWYQQALGQGPQFIFQYYREEENGRGNFPPRFSGLQFPNYSSELNVNALELDDSALYLCASSLKVAGGPGTDTQYFGPGTRLTVL.

The chain joins TRBV2 to TRBJ2-1; a weak D match, TRBD1 (6 bases). This CDR3 has 12 residues. The germline CDR1 and CDR2 sequences are SNHLY and FYNNEI. Trimming left V 6 bases short and J 4 bases short, with 7 bases between. The DNA of the CDR3 is TGTGCCAGCAGCGACAGGTACAATGAGCAGTTCTTC. It specifies CASSDRYNEQFF.

The gene calls are TRBV30 and TRBJ1-2; tentatively, D is TRBD1 (5 bases). Trimming took 3 bases from V and 3 from J, leaving 14 bases between them. Germline V gene data show CDR1 as GTSNPN and CDR2 as SVGIG (reference sequence). CDR3 size: 14 residues. The chain's CDR3 is CAWRGKTAHYGYTF. In nucleotides, the CDR3 is TGTGCCTGGAGAGGAAAGACAGCACACTATGGCTACACCTTC.

This clone appeared a few times. The chain joins TRBV11-2 to TRBJ1-1; D remains unclear. Germline assignment: CDR1 SGHAT and CDR2 FQNNGV. V lost 5 bases, J lost 8 bases, and 18 bases lay in between. CDR3 length: 14 amino acids. The CDR3 nucleotides read TGTGCCAGCAGCCCTTATGCGGCGAACCTAGAAGCTTTCTTT. The encoded protein is CASSPYAANLEAFF.

J is TRBJ2-1 and V is TRBV27, with D tentatively TRBD2 (5 bases). The CDR3 is 17 amino acids. Germline V gives CDR1 MNHEY, CDR2 SMNVEV (reference sequence). Trimming removed 2 bases from V and 4 bases from J, with 18 bases in between. Written as DNA, the CDR3 is TGTGCCAGCAGTTTAGTTCGTGGCAGTACGGGATACAATGAGCAGTTCTTC. Its translation is CASSLVRGSTGYNEQFF.

The V gene is TRBV5-1, the J gene TRBJ1-1, with TRBD1 as a possible D gene (5 bases). CDR1 and CDR2 (germline): SGHRS, YFSETQ. This CDR3 spans 14 amino acids. Trimming left V 1 base short and J 4 bases short, with 11 bases between. CDR3 sequence reads: CASSLSQGTTEAFF. The CDR3 DNA follows: TGCGCCAGCAGCTTGAGTCAGGGAACCACTGAAGCTTTCTTT.

This clone came up a few times. This rearrangement joins TRBV14 to TRBJ1-6, with D possibly being TRBD1 (6 bases). The CDR3 consists of 16 residues. The V end was cut by 1 base, the J end by 7 bases, with 14 bases between. CDR1 SGHDN and CDR2 FVKESK come from the germline V gene. Here the CDR3 reads CASSQVPGQINSPLHF. In DNA, the CDR3 is TGTGCCAGCAGCCAAGTTCCCGGACAGATAAATTCACCCCTCCACTTT.